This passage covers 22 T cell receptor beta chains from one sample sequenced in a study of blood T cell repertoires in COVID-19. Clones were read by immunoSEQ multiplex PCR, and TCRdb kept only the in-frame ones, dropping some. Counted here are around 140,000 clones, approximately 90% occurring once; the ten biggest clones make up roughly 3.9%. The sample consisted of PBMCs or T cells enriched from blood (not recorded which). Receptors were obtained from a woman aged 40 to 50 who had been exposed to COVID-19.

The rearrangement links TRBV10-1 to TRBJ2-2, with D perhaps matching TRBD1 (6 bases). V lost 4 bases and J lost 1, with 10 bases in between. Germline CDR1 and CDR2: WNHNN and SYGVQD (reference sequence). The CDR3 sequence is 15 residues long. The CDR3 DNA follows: TGCGCCAGCAGTGGGACAGAGCTGAACACCGGGGAGCTGTTTTTT. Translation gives CASSGTELNTGELFF.

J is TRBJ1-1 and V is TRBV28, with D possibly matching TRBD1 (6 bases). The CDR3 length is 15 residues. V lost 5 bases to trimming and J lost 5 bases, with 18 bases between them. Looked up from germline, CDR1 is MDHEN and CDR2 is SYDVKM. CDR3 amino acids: CASSIPGRGFTEAFF. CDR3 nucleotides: TGTGCCAGCAGTATACCCGGCAGGGGATTTACTGAAGCTTTCTTT.

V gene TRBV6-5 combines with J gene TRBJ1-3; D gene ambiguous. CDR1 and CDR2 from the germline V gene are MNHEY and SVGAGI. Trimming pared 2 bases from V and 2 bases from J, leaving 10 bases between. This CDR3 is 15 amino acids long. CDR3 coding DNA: TGTGCCAGCAGTTACAGAGGGAATCCTGGAAACACCATATATTTT. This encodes CASSYRGNPGNTIYF.

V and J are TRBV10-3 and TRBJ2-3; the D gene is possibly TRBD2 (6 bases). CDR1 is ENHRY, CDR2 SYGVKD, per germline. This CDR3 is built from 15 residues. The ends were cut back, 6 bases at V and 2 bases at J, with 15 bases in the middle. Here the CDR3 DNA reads TGTGCCATCAGACTCCGACTAGACTCCACAGATACGCAGTATTTT. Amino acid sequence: CAIRLRLDSTDTQYF.

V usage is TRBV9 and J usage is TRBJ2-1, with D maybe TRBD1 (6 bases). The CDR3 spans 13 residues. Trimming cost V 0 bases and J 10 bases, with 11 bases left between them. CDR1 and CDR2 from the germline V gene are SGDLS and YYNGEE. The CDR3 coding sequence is TGTGCCAGCAGCGTAGAACCCGGGACAGAGCAGTTCTTC. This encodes CASSVEPGTEQFF.

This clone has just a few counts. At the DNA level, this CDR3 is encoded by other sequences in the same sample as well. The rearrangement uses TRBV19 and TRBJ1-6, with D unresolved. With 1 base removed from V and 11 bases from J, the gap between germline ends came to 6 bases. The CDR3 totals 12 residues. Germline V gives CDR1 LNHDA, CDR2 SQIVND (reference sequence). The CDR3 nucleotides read TGTGCCAGTAGTATAGGCGGAACACCCCTCCACTTT. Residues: CASSIGGTPLHF. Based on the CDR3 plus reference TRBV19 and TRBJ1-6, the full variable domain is DGGITQSPKYLFRKEGQNVTLSCEQNLNHDAMYWYRQDPGQGLRLIYYSQIVNDFQKGDIAEGYSVSREKKESFPLTVTSAQKNPTAFYLCASSIGGTPLHFGNGTRLTVT.

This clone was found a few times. The CDR3, as DNA: TGTGCCACCAGTGTCGGAGGGAGGCAGTTCTTC. Residues: CATSVGGRQFF. V gene TRBV24-1 combines with J gene TRBJ2-1; D is possibly TRBD2 (6 bases). The CDR3 is 11 residues long. V shed 5 bases and J shed 12 bases, with 10 bases lying between them. Germline CDR1 KGHDR, CDR2 SFDVKD.

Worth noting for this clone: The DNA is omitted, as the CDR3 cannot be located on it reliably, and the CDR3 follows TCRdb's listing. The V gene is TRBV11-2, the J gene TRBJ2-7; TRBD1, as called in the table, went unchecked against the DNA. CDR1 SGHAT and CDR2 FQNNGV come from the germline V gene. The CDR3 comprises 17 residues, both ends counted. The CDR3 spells CASSFLWGPGQSYEQYF.

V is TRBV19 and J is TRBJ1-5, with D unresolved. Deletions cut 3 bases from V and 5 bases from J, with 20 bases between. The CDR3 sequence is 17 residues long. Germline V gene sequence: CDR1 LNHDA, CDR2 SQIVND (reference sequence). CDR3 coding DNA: TGTGCCAGTAGTATGAGGGTCAGCGAACTGCAGGATCAGCCCCAGCATTTT. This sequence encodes CASSMRVSELQDQPQHF. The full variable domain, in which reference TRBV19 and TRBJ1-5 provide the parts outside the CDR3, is DGGITQSPKYLFRKEGQNVTLSCEQNLNHDAMYWYRQDPGQGLRLIYYSQIVNDFQKGDIAEGYSVSREKKESFPLTVTSAQKNPTAFYLCASSMRVSELQDQPQHFGDGTRLSIL.

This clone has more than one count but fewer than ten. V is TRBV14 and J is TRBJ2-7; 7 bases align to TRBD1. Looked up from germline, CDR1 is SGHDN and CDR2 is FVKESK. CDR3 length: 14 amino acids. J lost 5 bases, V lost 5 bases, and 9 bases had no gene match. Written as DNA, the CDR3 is TGTGCCAGCAGCTCCTTACAGGGGAACCACGAGCAGTACTTC. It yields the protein CASSSLQGNHEQYF.

CDR3 coding DNA: TGTGCCAGCTCACCATCCGGACAGTACACCGGGGAGCTGTTTTTT. Protein product: CASSPSGQYTGELFF. V is TRBV18 and J is TRBJ2-2; tentative D call: TRBD1 (6 bases). CDR1 is KGHSH and CDR2 is LQKENI in the germline V gene. CDR3 size: 15 residues. V was shortened by 2 bases and J by 3 bases, with 10 bases between the two germline ends.

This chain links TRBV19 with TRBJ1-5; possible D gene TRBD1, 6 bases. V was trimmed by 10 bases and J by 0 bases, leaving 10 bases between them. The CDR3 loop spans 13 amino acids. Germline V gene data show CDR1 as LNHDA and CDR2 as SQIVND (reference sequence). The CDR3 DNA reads TGTGCCATCAGGGGTTCTAGCAATCAGCCCCAGCATTTT. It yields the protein CAIRGSSNQPQHF.

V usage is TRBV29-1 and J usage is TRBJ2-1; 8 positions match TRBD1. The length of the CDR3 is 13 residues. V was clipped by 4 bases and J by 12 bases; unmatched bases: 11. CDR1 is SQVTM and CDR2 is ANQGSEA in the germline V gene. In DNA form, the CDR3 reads TGCAGCGTTGCACAGGGGGTTTTAATTGGGCAGTTCTTC. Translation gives CSVAQGVLIGQFF.

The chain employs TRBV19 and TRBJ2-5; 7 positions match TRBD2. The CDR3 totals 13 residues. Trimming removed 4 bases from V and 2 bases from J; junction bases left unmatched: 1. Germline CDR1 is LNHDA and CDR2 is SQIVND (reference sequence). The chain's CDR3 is CASSKLAQETQYF. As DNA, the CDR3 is TGTGCCAGTAGTAAACTAGCGCAAGAGACCCAGTACTTC.

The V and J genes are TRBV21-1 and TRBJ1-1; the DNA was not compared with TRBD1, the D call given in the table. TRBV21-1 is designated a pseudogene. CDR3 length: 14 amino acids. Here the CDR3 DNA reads TGTGCCAGCAGCGAGGACAGGGTGAACACTGAAGCTTTCTTT. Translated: CASSEDRVNTEAFF.

CDR3 residues: CASTLAGSTDTQYF. For the CDR3, the DNA is TGTGCCAGTACCTTAGCGGGGAGCACAGATACGCAGTATTTT. The chain has TRBV19 and TRBJ2-3; 8 bases align to TRBD2. CDR3 size: 14 residues. Germline assignment: CDR1 LNHDA and CDR2 SQIVND (reference sequence). The junction had 3 bases not matched to a gene; V was cut back by 7 bases and J by 0 bases.

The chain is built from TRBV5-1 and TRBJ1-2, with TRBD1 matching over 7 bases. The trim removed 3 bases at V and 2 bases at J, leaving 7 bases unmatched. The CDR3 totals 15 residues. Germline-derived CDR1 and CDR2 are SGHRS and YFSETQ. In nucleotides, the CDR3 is TGCGCCAGCAGCTCGGGACAGCTCCTAAACTATGGCTACACCTTC. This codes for CASSSGQLLNYGYTF.

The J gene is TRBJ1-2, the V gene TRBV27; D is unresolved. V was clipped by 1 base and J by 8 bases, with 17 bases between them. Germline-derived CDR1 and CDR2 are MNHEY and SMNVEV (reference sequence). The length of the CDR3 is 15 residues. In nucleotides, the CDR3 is TGTGCCAGCAGTTTATTAGCTTTTAGCCCCGGAGGCTACACCTTC. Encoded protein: CASSLLAFSPGGYTF.

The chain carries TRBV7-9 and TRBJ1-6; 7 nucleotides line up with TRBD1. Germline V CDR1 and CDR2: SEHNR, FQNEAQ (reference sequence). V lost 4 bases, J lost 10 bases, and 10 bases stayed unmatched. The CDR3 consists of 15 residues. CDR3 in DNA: TGTGCCAGCAGCTCATCCGGGACAGCGAGCTCACCCCTCCACTTT. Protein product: CASSSSGTASSPLHF. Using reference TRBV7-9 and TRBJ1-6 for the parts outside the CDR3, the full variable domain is DTGVSQNPRHKITKRGQNVTFRCDPISEHNRLYWYRQTLGQGPEFLTYFQNEAQLEKSRLLSDRFSAERPKGSFSTLEIQRTEQGDSAMYLCASSSSGTASSPLHFGNGTRLTVT.

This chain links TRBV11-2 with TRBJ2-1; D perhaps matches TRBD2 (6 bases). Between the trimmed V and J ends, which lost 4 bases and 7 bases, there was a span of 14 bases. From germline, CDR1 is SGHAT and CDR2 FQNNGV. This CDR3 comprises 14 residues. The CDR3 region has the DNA TGTGCCAGCAGCTCATATTCCGGAGGGAATGAGCAGTTCTTC. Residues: CASSSYSGGNEQFF.

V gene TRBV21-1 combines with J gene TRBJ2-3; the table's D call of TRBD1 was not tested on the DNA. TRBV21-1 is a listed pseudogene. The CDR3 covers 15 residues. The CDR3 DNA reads TGTGCCAGCCCGCCAAGCCGGGACAGGGCAGATACGCAGTATTTT. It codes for CASPPSRDRADTQYF.

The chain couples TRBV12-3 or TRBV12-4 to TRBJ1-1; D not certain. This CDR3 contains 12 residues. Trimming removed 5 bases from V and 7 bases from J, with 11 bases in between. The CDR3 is CASSHSSGEAFF. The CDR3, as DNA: TGTGCCAGCAGTCATAGTAGTGGTGAAGCTTTCTTT.